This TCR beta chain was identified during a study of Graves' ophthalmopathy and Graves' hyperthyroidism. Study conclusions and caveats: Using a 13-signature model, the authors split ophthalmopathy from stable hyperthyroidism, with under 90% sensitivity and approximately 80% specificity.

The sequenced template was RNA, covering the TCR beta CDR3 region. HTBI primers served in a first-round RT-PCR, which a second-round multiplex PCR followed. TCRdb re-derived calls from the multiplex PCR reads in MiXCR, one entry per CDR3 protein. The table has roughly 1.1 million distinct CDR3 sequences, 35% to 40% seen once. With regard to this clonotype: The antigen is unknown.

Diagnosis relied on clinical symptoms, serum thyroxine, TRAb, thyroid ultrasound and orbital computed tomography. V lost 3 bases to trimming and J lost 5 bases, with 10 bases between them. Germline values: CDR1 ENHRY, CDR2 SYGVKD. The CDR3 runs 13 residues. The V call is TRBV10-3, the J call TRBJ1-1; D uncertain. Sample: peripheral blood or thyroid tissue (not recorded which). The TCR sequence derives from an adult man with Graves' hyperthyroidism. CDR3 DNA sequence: TGTGCCATCAGTGAACTTCTGGGGACTGAAGCTTTCTTT. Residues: CAISELLGTEAFF.